This T cell receptor (beta chain) was captured by sequencing in a study of T cell responses to AZD1222 COVID-19 vaccine. Generated by immunoSEQ multiplex PCR, the TCRdb table keeps only in-frame clones and is missing some. The sample holds about 180,000 clones, 88% seen once. Study-level findings and limits: After two AZD1222 doses, spike-specific TCR breadth and depth rose versus day 0. Nearly half of the spike-specific TCRs reportedly recognize variant regions that carry no mutations.

To note about this clone: Its antigen is unknown.

The sequencing used peripheral blood, collected on day 0 of AZD1222 vaccination. This receptor was identified in an adult in good health.

The CDR3 sequence: CASSLDGTPNTEAFF. The CDR3 region has the DNA TGTGCCAGCAGCTTAGATGGGACACCGAACACTGAAGCTTTCTTT. This chain links TRBV7-8 with TRBJ1-1, with a possible D match to TRBD1 (6 bases). V gave up 1 base and J gave up 1 base, with 10 bases separating them. The CDR3 runs to 15 residues. Germline V lookup: CDR1 SGHVS, CDR2 FQNEAQ. Full variable domain (missing parts from reference TRBV7-8 and TRBJ1-1): GAGVSQSPRYKVAKRGQDVALRCDPISGHVSLFWYQQALGQGPEFLTYFQNEAQLDKSGLPSDRFFAERPEGSVSTLKIQRTQQEDSAVYLCASSLDGTPNTEAFFGQGTRLTVV.